These 11 T cell receptor beta chains were all obtained from the same sample, sequenced in a study of post-analysis software for immune sequencing data. Study observations and caveats: The five TRBV segments detected at higher frequency in patients than in controls included TRBV5-6, TRBV5-1 and TRBV20-1.

These receptors' antigens are unknown. Included in the TCR beta cDNA libraries were unique molecular identifiers. MiXCR was run by TCRdb on the PCR reads, yielding one entry per CDR3 protein. In the table there are 430,000 or so distinct CDR3 sequences, roughly 40% of which are singletons. Sequenced sample: blood. These receptors were collected from a girl aged 2-10 years with multiple sclerosis.

This clonotype was found a few times. The gene calls are TRBV27 and TRBJ1-1; tentatively, D is TRBD1 (6 bases). The CDR3 has 14 residues. Germline CDR1 reads MNHEY; CDR2 reads SMNVEV (reference sequence). Trimming took off 5 bases at V and 1 base at J, with 11 bases between the two ends. CDR3 protein: CASSRGGWNTEAFF. CDR3 DNA sequence: TGTGCCAGCAGTAGAGGGGGTTGGAACACTGAAGCTTTCTTT.

In this sample, this clonotype turned up many times. The chain uses TRBV6-5 and TRBJ2-1; 7 bases align to TRBD2. V gave up 3 bases and J gave up 7 bases; unmatched junction bases: 6. Germline-derived CDR1 and CDR2 are MNHEY and SVGAGI. The CDR3 totals 14 residues. CDR3 sequence (DNA): TGTGCCAGCAGTTATCCGGGACTATCAAATGAGCAGTTCTTC. Its translation: CASSYPGLSNEQFF.

The chain employs TRBV5-1 and TRBJ2-5; tentatively, D is TRBD1 (5 bases). Germline V lookup: CDR1 SGHRS, CDR2 YFSETQ. Trimming shortened V by 5 bases and J by 1 base, and 12 bases separated the two germline ends. The length of the CDR3 is 14 residues. The CDR3 sequence: CASSKDTSQETQYF. The DNA of the CDR3 is TGCGCCAGCAGTAAGGACACCAGCCAAGAGACCCAGTACTTC.

The V gene is TRBV20-1, the J gene TRBJ1-5, with TRBD1 identical over 7 bases. The CDR3 runs to 14 residues. Germline-derived CDR1 and CDR2 are DFQATT and SNEGSKA (reference sequence). Germline trimming cut 5 bases from V and 7 bases from J; bases unmatched to any gene: 11. The CDR3 here is CSACGQVMGQPQHF. The CDR3 DNA is TGCAGTGCTTGCGGACAGGTGATGGGCCAGCCCCAGCATTTT.

The chain uses TRBV7-2 and TRBJ2-3; a possible D gene is TRBD1 (6 bases). V dropped 5 bases and J dropped 0 bases, with 9 bases sitting between them. The CDR3 runs to 14 residues. Germline CDR1 and CDR2: SGHTA and FQGNSA. The CDR3 region is CASSQDRSTDTQYF. CDR3 nucleotide sequence: TGTGCCAGCAGCCAAGACAGGAGCACAGATACGCAGTATTTT. Supplemented by reference TRBV7-2 and TRBJ2-3, the full variable domain reads GAGVSQSPSNKVTEKGKDVELRCDPISGHTALYWYRQSLGQGLEFLIYFQGNSAPDKSGLPSDRFSAERTGGSVSTLTIQRTQQEDSAVYLCASSQDRSTDTQYFGPGTRLTVL.

The rearrangement joins TRBV24-1 to TRBJ2-3; 8 bases map to TRBD1. V shed 4 bases, J shed 1 base, and the junction held 3 bases outside the gene matches. Germline loops: CDR1 KGHDR, CDR2 SFDVKD. The CDR3 extends over 15 amino acids. The CDR3 nucleotides are TGTGCCACCAGTGACGACAGGGGCGGCACAGATACGCAGTATTTT. Residues: CATSDDRGGTDTQYF.

This chain joins TRBV18 and TRBJ1-4; no firm D call. The CDR3 totals 13 residues. The V gene lost 4 bases and the J gene lost 7 bases, with 10 bases spanning the gap. The germline V gene has CDR1 KGHSH and CDR2 LQKENI. The CDR3: CASSRGQREKLFF. CDR3 DNA sequence: TGTGCCAGCTCACGAGGGCAACGTGAAAAACTGTTTTTT.

This clonotype was detected a few times. This chain joins TRBV7-2 and TRBJ1-2; perhaps TRBD1 as D (6 bases). The V and J ends lost 2 bases and 0 bases respectively, with 10 bases between them. The germline CDR1 and CDR2 sequences are SGHTA and FQGNSA. CDR3 length: 15 residues. The CDR3 is CASSLQGTSNYGYTF. Written as DNA, the CDR3 is TGTGCCAGCAGCTTACAGGGGACCTCTAACTATGGCTACACCTTC. The full variable domain, with the rest looked up from reference TRBV7-2 and TRBJ1-2, is GAGVSQSPSNKVTEKGKDVELRCDPISGHTALYWYRQSLGQGLEFLIYFQGNSAPDKSGLPSDRFSAERTGGSVSTLTIQRTQQEDSAVYLCASSLQGTSNYGYTFGSGTRLTVV.

This rearrangement joins TRBV25-1 to TRBJ2-7; TRBD1 matches 12 bases. CDR1 and CDR2 (germline): MGHDK, SYGVNS. CDR3 length: 14 amino acids. V shed 6 bases and J 5 bases; nucleotides not matched to a gene: 5. The CDR3 loop is CASSPGQGANEQYF. The CDR3 bases are TGTGCCAGCAGCCCGGGACAGGGGGCAAACGAGCAGTACTTC.

This rearrangement joins TRBV18 to TRBJ2-7, with a tentative D call TRBD2 (5 bases). CDR3 length: 13 amino acids. V gave up 5 bases and J gave up 7 bases, with 15 bases separating them. CDR1 is KGHSH and CDR2 is LQKENI in the germline V gene. The CDR3 bases are TGTGCCAGCTCAACTAGAACCACAAATGAGCAGTACTTC. Amino acid sequence: CASSTRTTNEQYF.

A few counts support this clonotype. The chain recombines TRBV29-1 with TRBJ2-1; D is ambiguous. The V gene lost 0 bases and the J gene lost 9 bases, with 6 bases spanning the gap. The CDR3 contains 11 residues. Germline CDR1 reads SQVTM; CDR2 reads ANQGSEA. The CDR3 DNA reads as TGCAGCGTTGAAGATTGGACTGAGCAGTTCTTC. The encoded protein is CSVEDWTEQFF.